The sequence of this T cell receptor (beta chain) was determined in a study of blood T cell repertoires in COVID-19. Original data processing: Reference gene primer amplification gave estimated nucleated cell counts. Assay used: immunoSEQ multiplex PCR; TCRdb lists only in-frame clones, some missing. V and J calls and clone size follow that table, whereas D and trimming were derived from the DNA. The sample yields about 120,000 clones, 75% to 90% seen once. The ends lost 4 bases at V and 3 bases at J; junction bases unmatched: 7. The CDR3 sequence is 15 residues long. CDR1 and CDR2 from the germline V gene are SGDLS and YYNGEE.

The specimen sequenced was peripheral blood. This receptor was taken from a woman aged 70-85 years with acute or convalescent COVID-19. The chain links TRBV9 to TRBJ1-1, with 9 bases fitting TRBD1. The CDR3 protein is CASSYTGGYDTEAFF. The DNA of the CDR3 is TGTGCCAGCAGCTACACAGGGGGCTATGACACTGAAGCTTTCTTT.